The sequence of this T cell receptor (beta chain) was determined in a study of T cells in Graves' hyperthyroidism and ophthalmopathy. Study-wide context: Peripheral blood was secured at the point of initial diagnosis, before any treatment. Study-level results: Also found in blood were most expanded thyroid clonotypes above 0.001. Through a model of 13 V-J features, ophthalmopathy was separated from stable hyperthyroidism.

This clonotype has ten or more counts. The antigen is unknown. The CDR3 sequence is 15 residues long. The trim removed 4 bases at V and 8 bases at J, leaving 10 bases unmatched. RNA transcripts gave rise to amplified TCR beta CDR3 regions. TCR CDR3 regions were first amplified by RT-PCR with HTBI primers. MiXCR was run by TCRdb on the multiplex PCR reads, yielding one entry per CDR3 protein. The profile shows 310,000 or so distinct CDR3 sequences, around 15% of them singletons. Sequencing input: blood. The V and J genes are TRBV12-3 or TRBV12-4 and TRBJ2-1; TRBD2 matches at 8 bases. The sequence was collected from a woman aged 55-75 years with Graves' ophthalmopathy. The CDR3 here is CASSSPFSGAHEQFF. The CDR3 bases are TGTGCCAGCAGTTCACCTTTTAGCGGGGCCCATGAGCAGTTCTTC.